This passage covers 30 T cell receptor beta chains from one sample sequenced in a study of early T cells in non-severe SARS-CoV-2 infection. TCRdb reanalysed the 5' RACE reads using MiXCR and keeps one entry per CDR3 protein. Of about 64,000 distinct CDR3 sequences in the sample, 20% to 25% were seen once. This sample comprised whole blood, obtained at baseline. Source of these receptors: an adult who was a healthcare worker with PCR-confirmed SARS-CoV-2 infection or an uninfected control (not recorded which).

This chain connects TRBV6-1 to TRBJ1-6, with unresolved D. The CDR3 has 14 amino acids. The ends were cut back, 4 bases at V and 10 bases at J, with 14 bases in the middle. The germline gives CDR1 MNHNS, CDR2 SASEGT. This CDR3 reads CASSGRTVQSPLHF. The DNA for the CDR3 is TGTGCCAGCAGTGGGAGGACGGTCCAGTCACCCCTCCACTTT.

This chain uses TRBV27 with TRBJ2-7; D possibly corresponds to TRBD1 (5 bases). CDR1 and CDR2 (germline): MNHEY, SMNVEV (reference sequence). V lost 0 bases and J 7 bases, leaving 16 bases between the germline ends. The CDR3 contains 15 residues. The DNA of the CDR3 is TGTGCCAGCAGTTTATCCGCGGTGGGGCTACGAGAGCAGTACTTC. Encoded protein: CASSLSAVGLREQYF.

The J gene is TRBJ2-7, the V gene TRBV25-1; no firm D call. Trimming removed 6 bases at V and 2 bases at J, with 5 bases between. CDR1 and CDR2 from the germline V gene are MGHDK and SYGVNS. The CDR3 loop spans 11 amino acids. CDR3 residues: CASRRAYEQYF. CDR3 sequence (DNA): TGTGCCAGCAGACGCGCCTACGAGCAGTACTTC.

This clonotype was seen a few times. This chain links TRBV3-1 with TRBJ1-1, with D unclear. The germline gives CDR1 LGHDT, CDR2 YNNKEL (reference sequence). CDR3 size: 13 residues. The V end was cut by 0 bases, the J end by 11 bases, with 13 bases between. The CDR3 protein is CASSQDAWAGAFF. DNA for the CDR3: TGTGCCAGCAGCCAAGATGCGTGGGCCGGCGCTTTCTTT.

The chain has TRBV3-1 and TRBJ2-7, with a possible D match to TRBD1 (6 bases). The CDR3 sequence is 14 residues long. Germline V gene data show CDR1 as LGHDT and CDR2 as YNNKEL (reference sequence). Trimming removed 3 bases from V and 2 bases from J, with 11 bases in between. In DNA form, the CDR3 reads TGTGCCAGCAGCCACCTCGACAGGCCCTACGAGCAGTACTTC. This encodes CASSHLDRPYEQYF.

Details on this clonotype: An end of the junction does not agree with germline; a read error may underlie this. The chain is built from TRBV3-1 and TRBJ2-7; a possible D gene is TRBD1 (5 bases). The CDR3 totals 15 residues. Germline V CDR1 and CDR2: LGHDT, YNNKEL (reference sequence). Written as DNA, the CDR3 is TGTGCCAGCTGGGCCAGGGCAGGCCGAACCTACGAGCAGCACTTC. As protein: CASWARAGRTYEQHF.

V and J are TRBV18 and TRBJ1-1, with a possible D match to TRBD1 (5 bases). The V end lost 0 bases, the J end lost 4 bases, and 9 bases lay between the germline ends. This CDR3 is built from 14 residues. In germline, CDR1 is KGHSH, CDR2 LQKENI. This CDR3 is CASSPPLGLTEAFF. The CDR3 DNA is TGTGCCAGCTCACCACCGCTGGGGCTCACTGAAGCTTTCTTT.

V and J are TRBV18 and TRBJ1-1; D is possibly TRBD1 (6 bases). The length of the CDR3 is 14 residues. Germline V gene sequence: CDR1 KGHSH, CDR2 LQKENI. The ends were cut back, 6 bases at V and 0 bases at J, with 11 bases in the middle. The CDR3 spells CASSPGHLNTEAFF. CDR3 DNA sequence: TGTGCCAGCTCCCCGGGACACCTGAACACTGAAGCTTTCTTT.

The V call is TRBV3-1, the J call TRBJ2-7; D remains unclear. V gave up 1 base and J gave up 7 bases, with 8 bases separating them. CDR1 is LGHDT and CDR2 is YNNKEL in the germline V gene (reference sequence). This CDR3 comprises 12 residues. CDR3 loop: CASSQGGREQYF. For the CDR3, the DNA is TGTGCCAGCAGCCAAGGCGGTAGGGAGCAGTACTTC.

The chain recombines TRBV4-1 with TRBJ2-3; D is possibly TRBD2 (6 bases). Trimming removed 0 bases at V and 5 bases at J, with 18 bases between. Germline V gives CDR1 MGHRA, CDR2 YSYEKL. This CDR3 comprises 17 residues. The chain's CDR3 is CASSQDNSGSFLDTQYF. CDR3 coding DNA: TGCGCCAGCAGCCAAGATAATAGCGGCTCATTCCTAGATACGCAGTATTTT.

Here the CDR3 DNA reads TGTGCCAGCAGCCACGGGACAGGGGATTCACCCCTCCACTTT. Its translation is CASSHGTGDSPLHF. The rearrangement joins TRBV7-9 to TRBJ1-6, with 10 bases fitting TRBD1. The ends lost 5 bases at V and 8 bases at J; junction bases unmatched: 3. Germline-derived CDR1 and CDR2 are SEHNR and FQNEAQ (reference sequence). CDR3 length: 14 amino acids.

Details on this clonotype: One end of the junction does not line up with germline, which may come from a read error. The rearrangement links TRBV5-1 to TRBJ1-1, with D unclear. The CDR3 has 11 residues. The germline V gene has CDR1 SGHRS and CDR2 YFSETQ. The CDR3 bases are TGTGCCAGCCGTATGAACACTGAAGCTTTCTTT. It specifies CASRMNTEAFF.

CDR3 region: CASSPTRIDGYTF. In DNA, the CDR3 is TGTGCCAGCAGTCCGACCCGGATTGATGGCTACACCTTC. The chain carries TRBV12-3 or TRBV12-4 and TRBJ1-2; D unclear. Trimming removed 5 bases at V and 6 bases at J, with 13 bases between. This CDR3 comprises 13 residues.

V is TRBV29-1 and J is TRBJ2-7; D not resolved. This CDR3 region has 12 residues. Germline assignment: CDR1 SQVTM and CDR2 ANQGSEA. V dropped 4 bases and J dropped 5 bases, with 12 bases sitting between them. CDR3 in DNA: TGCAGCGTTGGGACGTTAGGCGACGAGCAGTACTTC. Its translation: CSVGTLGDEQYF.

The J gene is TRBJ2-7, the V gene TRBV5-1, with 8 positions matching TRBD1. This CDR3 has 14 residues. V gave up 0 bases and J gave up 6 bases; unmatched junction bases: 5. The germline CDR1 and CDR2 sequences are SGHRS and YFSETQ. The CDR3 is CASSLEGQGSEQYF. The CDR3 bases are TGCGCCAGCAGCTTGGAAGGACAGGGTAGCGAGCAGTACTTC. Filled out from reference TRBV5-1 and TRBJ2-7, the complete variable domain reads KAGVTQTPRYLIKTRGQQVTLSCSPISGHRSVSWYQQTPGQGLQFLFEYFSETQRNKGNFPGRFSGRQFSNSRSEMNVSTLELGDSALYLCASSLEGQGSEQYFGPGTRLTVT.

This clonotype has just a few counts. J is TRBJ2-5 and V is TRBV12-3 or TRBV12-4; either TRBD1 or TRBD2 may supply D (5 bases each). V shed 6 bases and J shed 1 base, with 12 bases lying between them. The CDR3 extends over 14 amino acids. The CDR3 DNA reads as TGTGCCAGCAGGCCGGGACGCCCCCAAGAGACCCAGTACTTC. Translated, it gives CASRPGRPQETQYF.

The sample holds a few counts of this clonotype. The chain couples TRBV5-1 to TRBJ1-2; D is undetermined. CDR1 is SGHRS, CDR2 YFSETQ, per germline. V shed 3 bases and J shed 4 bases, with 13 bases lying between them. The CDR3 contains 14 residues. The CDR3 is CASSSQEASYGYTF. DNA for the CDR3: TGCGCCAGCAGCTCCCAGGAAGCTTCCTATGGCTACACCTTC.

This clonotype has at least ten counts. The gene calls are TRBV2 and TRBJ1-6, with TRBD1 identical over 8 bases. CDR3 size: 13 residues. Germline V CDR1 and CDR2: SNHLY, FYNNEI. V lost 6 bases, J lost 10 bases, and 5 bases stayed unmatched. CDR3 region: CASRQGERSPLHF. CDR3 bases: TGTGCCAGCAGACAGGGGGAGCGATCACCCCTCCACTTT.

The CDR3 here is CSARDPSTNEKLFF. In DNA form, the CDR3 reads TGCAGTGCTAGAGATCCGTCAACTAATGAAAAACTGTTTTTT. The chain links TRBV20-1 to TRBJ1-4; no definite D call. Per germline, CDR1 DFQATT and CDR2 SNEGSKA (reference sequence). Trimming shortened V by 0 bases and J by 0 bases, and 5 bases separated the two germline ends. The CDR3 contains 14 residues.

The chain joins TRBV5-1 to TRBJ1-4; TRBD1 agrees at 9 bases. The CDR3 covers 15 residues. The V gene end was trimmed by 3 bases and the J gene end by 8 bases; junction bases not matched to a gene: 8. Germline loops: CDR1 SGHRS, CDR2 YFSETQ. In DNA form, the CDR3 reads TGCGCCAGCAGCTCTCCCGGGACAGGGAAGGAAAAACTGTTTTTT. Protein product: CASSSPGTGKEKLFF.

This clonotype was observed a few times. The chain employs TRBV7-9 and TRBJ2-5; unclear D gene. The V gene's germline CDR1 is SEHNR and CDR2 FQNEAQ (reference sequence). V lost 1 base to trimming and J lost 1 base, with 4 bases between them. The CDR3 has 13 residues. The CDR3, as DNA: TGTGCCAGCAGCTTAGTCACCCAAGAGACCCAGTACTTC. It specifies CASSLVTQETQYF. Full variable domain (missing parts from reference TRBV7-9 and TRBJ2-5): DTGVSQNPRHKITKRGQNVTFRCDPISEHNRLYWYRQTLGQGPEFLTYFQNEAQLEKSRLLSDRFSAERPKGSFSTLEIQRTEQGDSAMYLCASSLVTQETQYFGPGTRLLVL.

This clonotype was seen a handful of times. The chain carries TRBV18 and TRBJ2-7, with 7 positions matching TRBD1. The CDR3 contains 14 residues. Trimming removed 1 base from V and 5 bases from J; junction bases left unmatched: 5. Germline V lookup: CDR1 KGHSH, CDR2 LQKENI. The CDR3 loop is CASSPRRTGDEQYF. The CDR3 DNA follows: TGTGCCAGCTCACCACGTCGGACAGGAGACGAGCAGTACTTC.

This chain connects TRBV6-2 or TRBV6-3 to TRBJ2-7; 7 bases map to TRBD2. The V gene's germline CDR1 is MNHEY and CDR2 SVGEGT. This CDR3 region has 16 residues. V gave up 6 bases and J gave up 3 bases; unmatched junction bases: 14. The CDR3 sequence is CASSSGRRVGSYEQYF. The DNA for the CDR3 is TGTGCCAGCAGCTCCGGGAGGAGGGTTGGGAGCTACGAGCAGTACTTC.

The rearrangement links TRBV18 to TRBJ1-2; D might be TRBD1 (5 bases). The CDR3 length is 12 residues. Germline CDR1 reads KGHSH; CDR2 reads LQKENI. Trimming pared 5 bases from V and 4 bases from J, leaving 8 bases between. CDR3 DNA sequence: TGTGCCAGCTCAGGGGACCTCTATGGCTACACCTTC. Amino acid sequence: CASSGDLYGYTF.

The table lists this clonotype with a few counts. The chain uses TRBV29-1 and TRBJ1-1; 10 nucleotides line up with TRBD1. Germline V CDR1 and CDR2: SQVTM, ANQGSEA. The CDR3 covers 13 residues. The junction had 6 bases not matched to a gene; V was cut back by 7 bases and J by 4 bases. Written as DNA, the CDR3 is TGCAGCGCCCGGGACAGGGGAACCACTGAAGCTTTCTTT. Its protein is CSARDRGTTEAFF.

In its sample, this clonotype was seen a few times. The chain has TRBV6-2 or TRBV6-3 and TRBJ2-7, with 7 bases lining up with TRBD1. V lost 5 bases, J lost 3 bases, and 7 bases stayed unmatched. Germline lookup yields CDR1 MNHEY and CDR2 SVGEGT. CDR3 length: 14 amino acids. DNA for the CDR3: TGTGCCAGCAGTCAGGACAGGATCCTCTACGAGCAGTACTTC. Encoded protein: CASSQDRILYEQYF.

The chain combines TRBV6-5 with TRBJ2-1, with unresolved D. The CDR3 has 12 amino acids. Germline-derived CDR1 and CDR2 are MNHEY and SVGAGI. V dropped 8 bases and J dropped 7 bases, with 12 bases sitting between them. Here the CDR3 DNA reads TGTGCCAGCTTAAGTTCCGGGAATGAGCAGTTCTTC. It is translated as CASLSSGNEQFF.

This clonotype was picked up a small number of times. The chain recombines TRBV11-2 with TRBJ2-7; TRBD1 matches at 11 bases. Germline values: CDR1 SGHAT, CDR2 FQNNGV. The trim removed 5 bases at V and 2 bases at J, leaving 5 bases unmatched. The CDR3 extends over 15 amino acids. The CDR3 protein is CASSLTGQGAYEQYF. CDR3 DNA: TGTGCCAGCAGCCTTACGGGACAGGGGGCCTACGAGCAGTACTTC.

CDR3 coding DNA: TGTGCCAGCAGTTTATTCGGACAAAACACAGATACGCAGTATTTT. It codes for CASSLFGQNTDTQYF. V usage is TRBV12-3 or TRBV12-4 and J usage is TRBJ2-3; weak D call: TRBD1 (5 bases). V lost 2 bases and J 2 bases, leaving 11 bases between the germline ends. The CDR3 has 15 amino acids.

The table lists this clonotype with many counts. The chain combines TRBV12-3 or TRBV12-4 with TRBJ1-4; D is undetermined. The CDR3 covers 10 residues. Trimming stripped 8 bases from V and 8 bases from J, with 6 bases between. In nucleotides, the CDR3 is TGTGCCAGCGCTGTGGAAAAACTGTTTTTT. Encoded protein: CASAVEKLFF.